This T cell receptor (beta chain) comes out of a study of cytomegalovirus exposure and HLA in healthy donors. General observations from the study: According to a later analysis, most TCR beta chains associated with CMV appeared HLA-restricted.

Amplification used 60 Vbeta primers and 13 Jbeta primers. Using immunoSEQ multiplex PCR, the repertoire was profiled, and TCRdb retains in-frame clones only, with some absent. The sample consists of about 160,000 clones, over 80% of them appearing once. A note on this clone: Its antigen is undetermined.

The CDR3 runs 16 residues. In germline, CDR1 is SGHNT, CDR2 YYREEE (reference sequence). The trim removed 4 bases at V and 4 bases at J, leaving 6 bases unmatched. The chain recombines TRBV5-4 with TRBJ2-3, with 13 nucleotides matching TRBD2. The receptor comes from a woman under 30 in good health and CMV-seronegative. Sequenced sample: PBMCs. Here the CDR3 reads CASSTGLAGDADTQYF. The DNA for the CDR3 is TGTGCCAGCAGCACCGGACTAGCGGGGGATGCAGATACGCAGTATTTT.